This is a list of T cell receptor beta chains from one sample in a study of blood T cells in healthy people across ages. TCRdb fed the 5' RACE reads into MiXCR, producing one record per CDR3 protein. Here the sample spans 590,000 or so distinct CDR3 sequences, approximately 30% being singletons. The sequenced sample was blood. These TCRs come from a woman older than 75 in good health. Both conserved end residues are part of each CDR3. Fields, in order: D gene, J gene, CDR3 length, clone size, V gene, CDR3 protein, CDR3 DNA. A D gene is named only where the DNA matches it firmly. Only some rows state a clone size, as once, few, many or a class for expanded clones.

- | TRBJ2-4 | 17 | - | TRBV5-6 | CASSSLVQTASKNIQYF | TGTGCCAGCAGCTCCTTGGTCCAAACAGCGTCCAAAAACATTCAGTACTTC
- | TRBJ2-5 | 13 | - | TRBV7-2 | CASSFGRENEQYF | TGTGCCAGCAGCTTTGGCAGGGAGAATGAGCAGTACTTC
TRBD1 | TRBJ2-7 | 12 | many | TRBV2 | CASEGQPYEQYF | TGTGCCAGTGAGGGACAGCCATACGAGCAGTACTTC
- | TRBJ2-2 | 13 | - | TRBV27 | CASAPGVTGELFF | TGTGCCAGCGCGCCAGGGGTTACCGGGGAGCTGTTTTTT
- | TRBJ2-7 | 14 | - | TRBV5-1 | CASSEGVDSYEQYF | TGCGCCAGCAGTGAAGGTGTAGATAGCTACGAGCAGTACTTC
- | TRBJ2-1 | 15 | - | TRBV28 | CASSLRGKSRNEQFF | TGTGCCAGCAGTTTACGAGGGAAAAGTCGGAATGAGCAGTTCTTC
- | TRBJ1-6 | 15 | few | TRBV7-8 | CASSLGGGQTSPLHF | TGTGCCAGCAGCCTTGGGGGGGGGCAGACCTCACCCCTCCACTTT
TRBD1 | TRBJ2-7 | 16 | - | TRBV6-5 | CASSYSGQGPTYEQYF | TGTGCCAGCAGTTACTCAGGACAGGGCCCGACCTACGAGCAGTACTTC
- | TRBJ1-2 | 15 | - | TRBV5-1 | CASSLFQGKNYGYTF | TGCGCCAGCAGCTTGTTCCAGGGAAAAAACTATGGCTACACCTTC
- | TRBJ2-7 | 12 | many | TRBV12-5 | CASGLGRYEQYF | TGTGCTAGTGGTTTGGGCAGGTACGAGCAGTACTTC
TRBD1 | TRBJ2-3 | 17 | - | TRBV11-3 | CASSPRDRTGGSDTQYF | TGTGCCAGCAGCCCTAGGGACCGGACAGGGGGTTCCGATACGCAGTATTTT
TRBD1 | TRBJ2-7 | 14 | - | TRBV20-1 | CSAGTQGNHYEQYF | TGCAGTGCTGGGACACAGGGGAACCACTACGAGCAGTACTTC
TRBD2 | TRBJ2-1 | 15 | many | TRBV20-1 | CSARPLAEVYNEQFF | TGCAGTGCTAGGCCCCTAGCGGAGGTCTACAATGAGCAGTTCTTC
- | TRBJ1-4 | 13 | many | TRBV5-1 | CASSLRGYEKLFF | TGCGCCAGCAGCTTAAGGGGTTATGAAAAACTGTTTTTT
- | TRBJ2-5 | 15 | many | TRBV10-3 | CAISVGRGEQETQYF | TGTGCCATCAGTGTGGGCAGGGGGGAGCAAGAGACCCAGTACTTC
- | TRBJ2-5 | 14 | many | TRBV3-1 | CASSQMTGRETQYF | TGTGCCAGCAGCCAAATGACAGGGAGGGAGACCCAGTACTTC
TRBD1 | TRBJ2-2 | 15 | few | TRBV11-1 | CASRLDRGYTGELFF | TGTGCCAGCAGATTGGACAGGGGGTACACCGGGGAGCTGTTTTTT
- | TRBJ1-1 | 13 | few | TRBV9 | CASSVEGQTEAFF | TGTGCCAGCAGCGTAGAGGGCCAGACTGAAGCTTTCTTT
- | TRBJ2-1 | 13 | many | TRBV7-3 | CASSPAGLHEQFF | TGTGCCAGCAGCCCCGCCGGACTTCATGAGCAGTTCTTC
TRBD2 | TRBJ2-1 | 11 | many | TRBV10-3 | CATTSTDEQFF | TGTGCCACGACTAGCACCGATGAGCAGTTCTTC
- | TRBJ1-4 | 14 | once | TRBV6-1 | CASRVRRTREKLFF | TGTGCCAGCAGGGTGAGAAGGACAAGGGAAAAACTGTTTTTT
- | TRBJ2-7 | 11 | few | TRBV6-1 | CASSERSEQYF | TGTGCCAGCAGTGAGCGTAGCGAGCAGTACTTC
- | TRBJ1-5 | 16 | many | TRBV12-3/TRBV12-4 | CASGTKTFRYPQPQHF | TGTGCCAGCGGGACCAAGACATTCAGATACCCTCAGCCCCAGCATTTT
TRBD2 | TRBJ2-7 | 16 | - | TRBV24-1 | CATSESSGGFYNEQYF | TGTGCCACCAGTGAGTCTAGCGGGGGGTTCTACAATGAGCAGTACTTC
TRBD1 | TRBJ1-2 | 14 | many | TRBV11-1 | CASSRSDRGYGYTF | TGTGCCAGCAGCCGATCTGACAGGGGCTATGGCTACACCTTC
- | TRBJ2-3 | 14 | many | TRBV7-9 | CASATGAGTDTQYF | TGTGCCAGCGCTACGGGAGCGGGCACAGATACGCAGTATTTT
TRBD1 | TRBJ2-7 | 15 | many | TRBV15 | CATSRTGQGLSEQYF | TGTGCCACCAGCAGAACCGGACAGGGGTTAAGCGAGCAGTACTTC
TRBD1 | TRBJ1-5 | 18 | many | TRBV20-1 | CSARGGTGRPSSNQPQHF | TGCAGTGCTAGGGGGGGGACAGGGAGACCCTCTAGCAATCAGCCCCAGCATTTT
TRBD2 | TRBJ2-3 | 18 | - | TRBV5-1 | CASSIRTSGGLSTDTQYF | TGCGCCAGCAGCATCAGGACTAGCGGGGGCCTTAGCACAGATACGCAGTATTTT
- | TRBJ2-3 | 15 | - | TRBV7-9 | CASSKGHPYTDTQYF | TGTGCCAGCAGCAAAGGGCATCCGTACACAGATACGCAGTATTTT
- | TRBJ1-2 | 12 | many | TRBV20-1 | CSARGMNYGYTF | TGCAGTGCTAGAGGGATGAACTATGGCTACACCTTC
- | TRBJ2-2 | 14 | - | TRBV20-1 | CSARLATNTGELFF | TGCAGTGCTAGATTAGCCACGAACACCGGGGAGCTGTTTTTT
- | TRBJ2-7 | 13 | many | TRBV7-2 | CASSLGVTYEQYF | TGTGCCAGCAGCTTAGGCGTTACCTACGAGCAGTACTTC
- | TRBJ2-3 | 14 | - | TRBV9 | CTSSGDVDMDTQYF | TGTACCAGCAGCGGAGATGTAGATATGGATACGCAGTATTTT
- | TRBJ2-7 | 12 | - | TRBV7-2 | CASSYPSAEQYF | TGTGCCAGCAGCTACCCTTCCGCCGAGCAGTACTTC
TRBD2 | TRBJ2-7 | 13 | - | TRBV2 | CARGTSGDHEQYF | TGTGCCAGAGGGACTAGCGGGGACCACGAGCAGTACTTC
- | TRBJ2-5 | 14 | many | TRBV27 | CASSFRGAQETQYF | TGTGCCAGCAGTTTCCGGGGGGCACAAGAGACCCAGTACTTC
- | TRBJ2-1 | 14 | many | TRBV20-1 | CSALDSSSYNEQFF | TGCAGTGCTCTTGACTCCTCCTCCTACAATGAGCAGTTCTTC
- | TRBJ2-5 | 17 | many | TRBV10-3 | CAIGGSPGSQYQETQYF | TGTGCCATTGGGGGCTCACCGGGCAGCCAGTACCAAGAGACCCAGTACTTC
- | TRBJ1-6 | 18 | many | TRBV12-3/TRBV12-4 | CASSLEEVGVGANSPLHF | TGTGCCAGCAGTTTAGAGGAGGTCGGCGTGGGAGCTAATTCACCCCTCCACTTT
TRBD2 | TRBJ2-1 | 17 | many | TRBV24-1 | CATSDPGLGRGVHEQFF | TGTGCCACCAGTGATCCGGGACTAGGGCGGGGGGTCCACGAGCAGTTCTTC
- | TRBJ2-2 | 14 | - | TRBV20-1 | CSARDTVARGELFF | TGCAGTGCTAGAGATACGGTAGCTAGAGGGGAGCTGTTTTTT
- | TRBJ1-1 | 13 | once | TRBV20-1 | CSARDWGGSEAFF | TGCAGTGCTAGAGATTGGGGGGGGAGCGAAGCTTTCTTT
- | TRBJ1-6 | 15 | many | TRBV20-1 | CSARDQGWNNSPLHF | TGCAGTGCTAGAGATCAGGGTTGGAATAATTCACCCCTCCACTTT
TRBD1 | TRBJ1-6 | 16 | - | TRBV18 | CASSPSLRDRGSPLHF | TGTGCCAGCTCACCAAGCCTGCGTGACAGGGGATCACCCCTCCACTTT
- | TRBJ2-7 | 13 | many | TRBV28 | CASRLLSYNEQYF | TGTGCCAGCAGACTACTCTCCTACAATGAGCAGTACTTC
- | TRBJ1-1 | 16 | few | TRBV18 | CASSPIGVRGNTEAFF | TGTGCCAGCTCACCAATAGGGGTAAGGGGGAACACTGAAGCTTTCTTT
TRBD1 | TRBJ2-7 | 15 | many | TRBV28 | CASSFTGTGATEQYF | TGTGCCAGCAGTTTTACCGGGACAGGGGCAACCGAGCAGTACTTC
TRBD1 | TRBJ2-3 | 14 | - | TRBV30 | CAWSPGGNTDTQYF | TGTGCCTGGAGTCCAGGGGGCAACACAGATACGCAGTATTTT